This TCR beta chain emerged from a study of blood T cell repertoires in COVID-19. Study background: Sites across the United States, Italy and Spain contributed samples from acute and convalescent COVID-19. PBMCs, B-cell-depleted T cells, or T cells provided the cDNA or gDNA that made up the material.

This clone was observed a single time. Per the authors' pipeline: Amplifying reference gene primers gave estimates of nucleated cell counts. Some clones are missing from TCRdb's copy, which holds only in-frame ones; the method was immunoSEQ multiplex PCR. V, J and clone size are those of that table, while D and trimming were read from the DNA. This table holds about 210,000 clones, roughly four fifths found once. V shed 2 bases and J 7 bases; nucleotides not matched to a gene: 8. Germline V gives CDR1 SGHRS, CDR2 YFSETQ. The CDR3 covers 16 residues. This receptor was taken from a woman aged 50 to 60 with active or convalescent COVID-19. The chain combines TRBV5-1 with TRBJ2-1, with TRBD2 matching over 11 bases. The sequenced material came from peripheral blood. The CDR3 sequence: CASSLPGLAGVNEQFF. Here the CDR3 DNA reads TGCGCCAGCAGCTTACCCGGACTAGCGGGCGTAAATGAGCAGTTCTTC.